These T cell receptor beta chains were read from a single sample in a study of T cell clonotyping in hematopoietic cell transplantation. The protocol was immunoSEQ multiplex PCR, while the TCRdb copy is restricted to in-frame clones and leaves out a portion. The profile shows around 19,000 clones, about 72% of them singletons. Sequenced here: peripheral blood mononuclear cells, sampled before stem cell transplant. These receptors all come from a man aged 60 to 69 with acute myeloid leukemia. Some clones in this sample may be carry-over from other donors' samples. Both conserved end residues are part of each CDR3. A D gene is named only where the DNA matches it firmly. The size entry is marked missing in some rows and otherwise reads once, few, many or a size class.

d_call | clone_size | j_call | v_call | cdr3_aa | cdr3_nt
- | few | TRBJ1-1 | TRBV10-3 | CAIRQRSETEAFF | TGTGCCATCAGACAAAGATCGGAAACTGAAGCTTTCTTT
TRBD2 | few | TRBJ2-5 | TRBV11-3 | CASSSLSGRQETQYF | TGTGCCAGCAGCTCCCTTAGCGGGAGACAAGAGACCCAGTACTTC
TRBD1 | - | TRBJ1-5 | TRBV30 | CAWSVLGQGYQPQHF | TGTGCCTGGAGTGTACTGGGACAGGGGTATCAGCCCCAGCATTTT
- | - | TRBJ2-2 | TRBV7-7 | CASSLARGANTGELFF | TGTGCCAGCAGCTTAGCGCGGGGCGCAAACACCGGGGAGCTGTTTTTT
- | few | TRBJ2-7 | TRBV7-9 | CASSPTGPNPYEQYF | TGTGCCAGCAGTCCGACAGGTCCGAATCCCTACGAGCAGTACTTC
- | - | TRBJ2-7 | TRBV6-1 | CASRPPYTFYYEQYF | TGTGCCAGCAGACCCCCCTATACCTTCTACTACGAGCAGTACTTC
TRBD1 | - | TRBJ1-6 | TRBV25-1 | CASSTQGLNSPLHF | TGTGCCAGCAGTACACAGGGGCTTAATTCACCCCTCCACTTT
- | - | TRBJ1-5 | TRBV5-8 | CASSPGGAQHF | TGTGCCAGCAGCCCGGGTGGGGCCCAGCATTTT
- | - | TRBJ2-3 | TRBV7-2 | CASSLLRSLVGTDTQYF | TGTGCCAGCTCTTTACTCCGGAGCCTAGTAGGCACAGATACGCAGTATTTT
- | - | TRBJ2-5 | TRBV6-5 | CASRSYTGTQYF | TGTGCCAGCAGAAGTTATACGGGGACCCAGTACTTC
- | - | TRBJ1-1 | TRBV7-9 | CASSWDQVKAFF | TGTGCCAGCAGCTGGGACCAGGTGAAGGCTTTCTTT
- | - | TRBJ1-2 | TRBV5-1 | CASSRGGNYGYTF | TGCGCCAGCAGCCGAGGGGGTAACTATGGCTACACCTTC
TRBD1 | few | TRBJ1-3 | TRBV7-8 | CASSLVQGETSGNTIYF | TGTGCCAGCAGCTTAGTGCAGGGGGAAACCTCTGGAAACACCATATATTTT
- | - | TRBJ2-7 | TRBV6-6 | CASSVDGYEQYF | TGTGCCAGCAGTGTAGACGGATACGAGCAGTACTTC
- | medium-sized | TRBJ2-1 | TRBV19 | CASSIMGFEQFF | TGTGCCAGTAGTATAATGGGATTCGAGCAGTTCTTC
TRBD1 | few | TRBJ2-1 | TRBV29-1 | CSVPGQGGNEQFF | TGCAGCGTTCCGGGACAGGGGGGGAATGAGCAGTTCTTC
TRBD1 | few | TRBJ1-2 | TRBV7-9 | CASGIGQGGGYTF | TGTGCCAGCGGAATTGGACAGGGAGGAGGCTACACCTTC
TRBD2 | - | TRBJ2-5 | TRBV4-1 | CASSAFGGDQETQYF | TGCGCCAGCAGCGCTTTCGGGGGGGATCAAGAGACCCAGTACTTC
- | - | TRBJ2-7 | TRBV5-4 | CASSLEDPYEQYF | TGTGCCAGCAGCTTGGAGGACCCGTACGAGCAGTACTTC
- | - | TRBJ2-1 | TRBV11-2 | CASSSPTSSHEQFF | TGTGCCAGCAGCTCCCCTACTAGTTCTCATGAGCAGTTCTTC
- | once | TRBJ2-5 | TRBV5-1 | CASSFGFGKETQYF | TGCGCCAGCAGCTTTGGTTTCGGAAAAGAGACCCAGTACTTC
- | - | TRBJ2-2 | TRBV7-9 | CASSLNPNTGELFF | TGTGCCAGCAGCTTAAACCCCAACACCGGGGAGCTGTTTTTT
- | - | TRBJ2-7 | TRBV6-5 | CASSSNYEQYF | TGTGCCAGCAGTTCCAACTACGAGCAGTACTTC
- | - | TRBJ1-4 | TRBV4-3 | CASSQDGATNEKLFF | TGCGCCAGCAGCCAAGATGGTGCAACTAATGAAAAACTGTTTTTT
TRBD2 | - | TRBJ2-1 | TRBV7-9 | CASSSRLAGKNEQFF | TGTGCCAGCAGCTCCAGACTAGCGGGGAAGAATGAGCAGTTCTTC
TRBD1 | - | TRBJ1-4 | TRBV5-4 | CASSVLGGQGREKLFF | TGTGCCAGCAGCGTGTTGGGGGGACAGGGTCGTGAAAAACTGTTTTTT
TRBD1 | - | TRBJ2-1 | TRBV7-3 | CASSLGTEYNEQFF | TGTGCCAGCAGCTTGGGGACAGAGTACAATGAGCAGTTCTTC
- | - | TRBJ2-7 | TRBV10-3 | CAISAGSKSTYEQYF | TGTGCCATCAGTGCGGGGAGTAAGTCTACCTACGAGCAGTACTTC
TRBD1 | - | TRBJ2-7 | TRBV4-3 | CASSQESDRDYEQYF | TGCGCCAGCAGCCAAGAAAGTGACAGGGACTACGAGCAGTACTTC
- | - | TRBJ2-3 | TRBV27 | CASRGDRGLGDTQYF | TGTGCCAGCAGGGGGGACCGGGGCCTGGGAGATACGCAGTATTTT
- | - | TRBJ1-2 | TRBV6-4 | CASSDSHERGGYTF | TGTGCCAGCAGTGACTCACATGAAAGGGGAGGCTACACCTTC
TRBD2 | - | TRBJ2-3 | TRBV5-4 | CASSLAGAGRRGVDTQYF | TGTGCCAGCAGCTTGGCCGGTGCGGGGCGACGGGGGGTGGATACGCAGTATTTT
- | - | TRBJ1-1 | TRBV29-1 | CSVESPSSDRTEAFF | TGCAGCGTTGAATCCCCTAGCTCAGATCGCACTGAAGCTTTCTTT
- | - | TRBJ2-2 | TRBV27 | CASSLWLGDTGELFF | TGTGCCAGCAGTTTATGGCTGGGGGACACCGGGGAGCTGTTTTTT
- | - | TRBJ2-2 | TRBV7-3 | CASSTGYTGELFF | TGTGCCAGCAGTACAGGGTACACCGGGGAGCTGTTTTTT
- | - | TRBJ2-7 | TRBV6-5 | CASSLGVAYEQYF | TGTGCCAGCAGTTTGGGGGTTGCCTACGAGCAGTACTTC